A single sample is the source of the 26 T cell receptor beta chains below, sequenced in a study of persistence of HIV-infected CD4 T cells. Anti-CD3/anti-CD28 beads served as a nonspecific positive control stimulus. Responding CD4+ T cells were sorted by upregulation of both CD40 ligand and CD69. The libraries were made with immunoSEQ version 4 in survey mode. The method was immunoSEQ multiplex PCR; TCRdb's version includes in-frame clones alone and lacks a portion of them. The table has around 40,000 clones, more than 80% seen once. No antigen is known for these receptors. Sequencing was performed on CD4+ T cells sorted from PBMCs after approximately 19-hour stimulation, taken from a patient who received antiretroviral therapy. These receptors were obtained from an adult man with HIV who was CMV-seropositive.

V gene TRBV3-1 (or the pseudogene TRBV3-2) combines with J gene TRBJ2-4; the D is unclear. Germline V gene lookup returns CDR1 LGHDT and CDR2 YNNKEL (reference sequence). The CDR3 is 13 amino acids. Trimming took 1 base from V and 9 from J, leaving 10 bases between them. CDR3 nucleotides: TGTGCCAGCAGCCAAGCAGAGCAGTCCATTCAGTACTTC. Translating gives CASSQAEQSIQYF.

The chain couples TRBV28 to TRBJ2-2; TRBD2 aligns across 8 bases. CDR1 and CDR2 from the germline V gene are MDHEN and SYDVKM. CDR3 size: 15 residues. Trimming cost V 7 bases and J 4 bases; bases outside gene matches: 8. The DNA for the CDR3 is TGTGCCAGCACCATCGGGGGGGTGGGCACCGGGGAGCTGTTTTTT. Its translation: CASTIGGVGTGELFF.

The CDR3 sequence is CASSLARGRISEQYF. In DNA form, the CDR3 reads TGTGCCAGCAGCTTAGCCCGGGGCAGGATCTCGGAGCAGTACTTC. This chain links TRBV7-2 with TRBJ2-7; the D gene could be TRBD1 or TRBD2 (5 bases each). There are 15 residues in the CDR3. The germline V and J ends were trimmed by 0 bases and 7 bases, with 16 bases remaining between them. Germline V lookup: CDR1 SGHTA, CDR2 FQGNSA.

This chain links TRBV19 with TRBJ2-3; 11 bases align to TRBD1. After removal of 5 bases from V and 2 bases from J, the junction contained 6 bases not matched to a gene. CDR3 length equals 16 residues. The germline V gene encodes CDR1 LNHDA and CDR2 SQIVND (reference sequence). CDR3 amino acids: CASSWGTGGFTDTQYF. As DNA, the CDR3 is TGTGCCAGTAGTTGGGGGACAGGGGGATTCACAGATACGCAGTATTTT.

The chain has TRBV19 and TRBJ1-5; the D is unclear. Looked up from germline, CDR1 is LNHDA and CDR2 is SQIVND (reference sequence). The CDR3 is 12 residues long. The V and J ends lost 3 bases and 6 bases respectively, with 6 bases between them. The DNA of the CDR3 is TGTGCCAGTAGTATTAGAGTTCAGCCCCAGCATTTT. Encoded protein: CASSIRVQPQHF.

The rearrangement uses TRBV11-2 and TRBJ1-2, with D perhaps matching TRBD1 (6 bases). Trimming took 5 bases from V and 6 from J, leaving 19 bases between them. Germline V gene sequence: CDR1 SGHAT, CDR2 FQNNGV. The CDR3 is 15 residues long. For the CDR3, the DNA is TGTGCCAGCAGCCGTTTCAGGGGAGCAGTGGATGGCTACACCTTC. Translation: CASSRFRGAVDGYTF.

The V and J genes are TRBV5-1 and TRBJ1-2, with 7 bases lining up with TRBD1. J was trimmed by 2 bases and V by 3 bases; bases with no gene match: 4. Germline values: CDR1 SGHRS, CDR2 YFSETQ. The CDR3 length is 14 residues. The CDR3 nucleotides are TGCGCCAGCAGCTCCGGGACAGCCAACTATGGCTACACCTTC. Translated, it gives CASSSGTANYGYTF.

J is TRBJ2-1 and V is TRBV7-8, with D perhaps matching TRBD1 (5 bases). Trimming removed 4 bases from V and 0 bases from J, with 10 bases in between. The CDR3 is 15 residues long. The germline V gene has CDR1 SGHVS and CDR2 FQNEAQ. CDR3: CASSSYRSSYNEQFF. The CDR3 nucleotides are TGTGCCAGCAGCTCGTACAGGAGCTCCTACAATGAGCAGTTCTTC.

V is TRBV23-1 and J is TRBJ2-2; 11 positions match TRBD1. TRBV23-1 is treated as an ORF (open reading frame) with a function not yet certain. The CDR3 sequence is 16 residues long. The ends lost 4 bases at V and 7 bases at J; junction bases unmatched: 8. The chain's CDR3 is CASSLTGTGGYGELFF. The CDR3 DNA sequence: TGCGCCAGCAGTCTCACCGGGACAGGGGGGTACGGGGAGCTGTTTTTT.

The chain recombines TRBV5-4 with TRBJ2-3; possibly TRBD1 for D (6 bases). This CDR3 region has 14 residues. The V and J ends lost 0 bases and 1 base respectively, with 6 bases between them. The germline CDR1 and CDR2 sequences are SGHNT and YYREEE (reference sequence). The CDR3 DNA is TGTGCCAGCAGCTTGGACAGGGGCACAGATACGCAGTATTTT. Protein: CASSLDRGTDTQYF.

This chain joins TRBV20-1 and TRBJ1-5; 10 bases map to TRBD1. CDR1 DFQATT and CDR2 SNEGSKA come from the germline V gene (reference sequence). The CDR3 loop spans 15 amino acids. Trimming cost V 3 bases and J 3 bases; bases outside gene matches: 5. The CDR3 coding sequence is TGCAGTGCTAGTAGGGGACAGGGGAACAATCAGCCCCAGCATTTT. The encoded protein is CSASRGQGNNQPQHF.

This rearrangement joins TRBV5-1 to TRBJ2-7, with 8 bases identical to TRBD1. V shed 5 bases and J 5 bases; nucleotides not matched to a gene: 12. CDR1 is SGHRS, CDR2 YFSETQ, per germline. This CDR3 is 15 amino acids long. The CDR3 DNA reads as TGCGCCAGCAGTGTTCAGGGGGCTGATGGAAACGAGCAGTACTTC. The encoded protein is CASSVQGADGNEQYF.

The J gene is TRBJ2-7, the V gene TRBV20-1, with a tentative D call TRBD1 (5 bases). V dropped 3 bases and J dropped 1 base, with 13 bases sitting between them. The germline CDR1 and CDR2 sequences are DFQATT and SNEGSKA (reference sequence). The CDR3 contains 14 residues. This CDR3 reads CSASLQARSYEQYF. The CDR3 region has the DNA TGCAGTGCTAGTTTACAGGCGAGGTCCTACGAGCAGTACTTC.

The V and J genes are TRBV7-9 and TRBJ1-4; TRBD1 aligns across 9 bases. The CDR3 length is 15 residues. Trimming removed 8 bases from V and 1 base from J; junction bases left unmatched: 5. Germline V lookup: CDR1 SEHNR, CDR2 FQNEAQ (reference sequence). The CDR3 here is CASSGQGITNEKLFF. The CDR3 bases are TGTGCCAGCTCGGGACAGGGCATAACTAATGAAAAACTGTTTTTT.

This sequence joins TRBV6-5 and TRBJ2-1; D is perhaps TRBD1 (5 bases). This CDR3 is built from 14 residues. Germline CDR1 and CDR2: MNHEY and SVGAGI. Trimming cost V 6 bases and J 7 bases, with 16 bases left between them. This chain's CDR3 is CASRPPQGDNEQFF. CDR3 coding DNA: TGTGCCAGCAGACCCCCCCAGGGTGATAATGAGCAGTTCTTC.

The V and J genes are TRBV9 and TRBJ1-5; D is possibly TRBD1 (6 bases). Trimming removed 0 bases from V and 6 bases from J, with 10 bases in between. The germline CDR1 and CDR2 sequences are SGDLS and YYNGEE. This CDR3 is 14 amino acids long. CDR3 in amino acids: CASSVEQGSQPQHF. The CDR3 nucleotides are TGTGCCAGCAGCGTAGAACAGGGAAGTCAGCCCCAGCATTTT. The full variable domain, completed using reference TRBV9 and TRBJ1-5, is DSGVTQTPKHLITATGQRVTLRCSPRSGDLSVYWYQQSLDQGLQFLIQYYNGEERAKGNILERFSAQQFPDLHSELNLSSLELGDSALYFCASSVEQGSQPQHFGDGTRLSIL.

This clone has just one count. CDR3 DNA sequence: TGTGCCAGTAGTGTCGGACTAGCGGGGGACAATGAGCAGTTCTTC. Translation: CASSVGLAGDNEQFF. The chain employs TRBV19 and TRBJ2-1, with TRBD2 matching over 13 bases. The V gene's germline CDR1 is LNHDA and CDR2 SQIVND (reference sequence). This CDR3 region has 15 residues. V gave up 5 bases and J gave up 5 bases; unmatched junction bases: 3.

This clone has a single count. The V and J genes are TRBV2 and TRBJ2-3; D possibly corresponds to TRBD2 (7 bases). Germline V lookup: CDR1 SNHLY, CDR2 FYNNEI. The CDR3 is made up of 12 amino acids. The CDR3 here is CSSEGGVDTQYF. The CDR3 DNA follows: TGTTCTTCCGAAGGGGGGGTAGATACGCAGTATTTT.

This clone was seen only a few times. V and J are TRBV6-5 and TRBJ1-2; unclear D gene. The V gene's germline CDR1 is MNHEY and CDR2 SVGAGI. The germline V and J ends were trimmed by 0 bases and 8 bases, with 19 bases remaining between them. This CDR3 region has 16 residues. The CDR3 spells CASSYSRTRLARGYTF. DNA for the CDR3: TGTGCCAGCAGTTACTCCAGGACTCGGTTGGCGAGGGGCTACACCTTC.

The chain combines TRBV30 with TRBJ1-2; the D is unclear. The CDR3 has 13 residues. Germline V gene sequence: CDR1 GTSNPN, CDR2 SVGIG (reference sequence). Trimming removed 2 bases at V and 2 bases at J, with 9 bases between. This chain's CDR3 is CAWSLSLNYGYTF. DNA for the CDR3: TGTGCCTGGAGTCTCAGCCTGAACTATGGCTACACCTTC.

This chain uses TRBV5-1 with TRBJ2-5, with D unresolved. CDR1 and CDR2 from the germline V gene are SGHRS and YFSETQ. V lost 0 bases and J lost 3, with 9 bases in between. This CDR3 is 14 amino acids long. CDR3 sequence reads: CASSLAGNEETQYF. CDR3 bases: TGCGCCAGCAGCTTGGCAGGAAATGAAGAGACCCAGTACTTC.

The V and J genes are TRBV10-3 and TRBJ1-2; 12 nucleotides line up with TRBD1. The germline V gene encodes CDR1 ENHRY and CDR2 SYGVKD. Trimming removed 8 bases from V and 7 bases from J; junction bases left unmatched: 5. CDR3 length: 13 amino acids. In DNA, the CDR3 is TGTGCCATCCGGGACAGGGGGCTCGGTGGCTACACCTTC. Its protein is CAIRDRGLGGYTF.

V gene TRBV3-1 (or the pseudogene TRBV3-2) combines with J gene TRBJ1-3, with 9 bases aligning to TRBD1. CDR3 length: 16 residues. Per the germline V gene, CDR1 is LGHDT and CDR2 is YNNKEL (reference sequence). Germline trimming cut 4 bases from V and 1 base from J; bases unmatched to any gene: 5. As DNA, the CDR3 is TGTGCCAGCAGCCTCCCGACAGGGGGTTCTGGAAACACCATATATTTT. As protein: CASSLPTGGSGNTIYF.

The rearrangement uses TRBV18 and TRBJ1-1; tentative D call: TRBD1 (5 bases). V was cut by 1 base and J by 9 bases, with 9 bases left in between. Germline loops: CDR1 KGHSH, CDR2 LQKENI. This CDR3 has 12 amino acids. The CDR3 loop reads CASSPRGKQAFF. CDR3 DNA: TGTGCCAGCTCACCACGGGGGAAACAAGCTTTCTTT.

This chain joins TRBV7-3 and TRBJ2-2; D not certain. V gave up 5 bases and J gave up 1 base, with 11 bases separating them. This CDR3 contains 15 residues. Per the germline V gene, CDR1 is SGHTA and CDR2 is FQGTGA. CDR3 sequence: CASSPKGGNTGELFF. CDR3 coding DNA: TGTGCCAGCAGCCCAAAGGGTGGGAACACCGGGGAGCTGTTTTTT. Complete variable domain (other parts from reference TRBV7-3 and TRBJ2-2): GAGVSQTPSNKVTEKGKYVELRCDPISGHTALYWYRQSLGQGPEFLIYFQGTGAADDSGLPNDRFFAVRPEGSVSTLKIQRTERGDSAVYLCASSPKGGNTGELFFGEGSRLTVL.

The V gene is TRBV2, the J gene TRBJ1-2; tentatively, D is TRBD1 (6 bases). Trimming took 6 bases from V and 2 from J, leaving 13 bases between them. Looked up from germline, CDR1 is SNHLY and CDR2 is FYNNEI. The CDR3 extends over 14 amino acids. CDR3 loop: CASRGRGGNYGYTF. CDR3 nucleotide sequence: TGTGCCAGCAGGGGGAGAGGGGGGAACTATGGCTACACCTTC. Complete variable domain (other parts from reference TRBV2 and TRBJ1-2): EPEVTQTPSHQVTQMGQEVILRCVPISNHLYFYWYRQILGQKVEFLVSFYNNEISEKSEIFDDQFSVERPDGSNFTLKIRSTKLEDSAMYFCASRGRGGNYGYTFGSGTRLTVV.